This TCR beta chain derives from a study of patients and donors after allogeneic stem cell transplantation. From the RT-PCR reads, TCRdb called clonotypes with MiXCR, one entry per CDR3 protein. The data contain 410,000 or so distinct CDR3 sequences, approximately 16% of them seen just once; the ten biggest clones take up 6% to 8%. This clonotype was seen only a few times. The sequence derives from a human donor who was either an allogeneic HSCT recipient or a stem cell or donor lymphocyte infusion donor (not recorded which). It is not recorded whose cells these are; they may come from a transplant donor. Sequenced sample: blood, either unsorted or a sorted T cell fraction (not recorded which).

The CDR3 nucleotides are TGTGCCAGCAGACCTTTTGAGGTCCTCGCCTACGAGCAGTACTTC. Translation: CASRPFEVLAYEQYF. This sequence joins TRBV7-2 and TRBJ2-7; the D is unclear. The CDR3 has 15 amino acids. Trimming removed 6 bases from V and 2 bases from J, with 17 bases in between. The germline CDR1 and CDR2 sequences are SGHTA and FQGNSA.